This entry lists 19 T cell receptor beta chains sequenced from one sample in a study of shared clonotypes between healthy human individuals. The repertoire was sequenced with immunoSEQ multiplex PCR; TCRdb's copy has only in-frame clones and lacks some. Of approximately 400,000 clones in the sample, roughly 96% are singletons; the top ten hold approximately 0.32%. Sequencing input: memory CD8+ T cells sorted from blood. Subset in this sample: CD45RO+ cells pooled with CCR7-negative TemRA cells. The receptor source for this set is a man aged 30 to 45 in good health.

The chain uses TRBV18 and TRBJ2-5; D is undetermined. The CDR3 sequence is 14 residues long. Trimming stripped 3 bases from V and 2 bases from J, with 10 bases between. CDR1 KGHSH and CDR2 LQKENI come from the germline V gene. CDR3 DNA sequence: TGTGCCAGCTCACCCCGGAGAGTACAAGAGACCCAGTACTTC. It is translated as CASSPRRVQETQYF.

The chain couples TRBV2 to TRBJ2-7; 13 nucleotides align to TRBD2. V was pared by 8 bases and J by 2 bases, with 6 bases of the junction left unmatched. The CDR3 loop spans 15 amino acids. Germline CDR1 reads SNHLY; CDR2 reads FYNNEI. DNA for the CDR3: TGTGCCAGCCGGGAACTAGCGGGAGGGGCCTACGAGCAGTACTTC. It yields the protein CASRELAGGAYEQYF.

CDR3 residues: CASSYSGQGGYGYTF. CDR3 in DNA: TGTGCCAGCAGTTACTCGGGACAGGGTGGCTATGGCTACACCTTC. The chain employs TRBV6-5 and TRBJ1-2; 9 bases agree with TRBD1. Germline CDR1 and CDR2: MNHEY and SVGAGI. J gave up 4 bases and V 0 bases, and 3 bases lay outside the gene matches. The CDR3 totals 15 residues.

The chain joins TRBV27 to TRBJ2-7; possibly TRBD1 for D (5 bases). Germline V lookup: CDR1 MNHEY, CDR2 SMNVEV (reference sequence). V was pared by 11 bases and J by 6 bases, with 5 bases between. This CDR3 is 8 amino acids long. For the CDR3, the DNA is TGTGCCCAGGGCGAGCAGTACTTC. Translated, it gives CAQGEQYF.

The J gene is TRBJ1-5, the V gene TRBV5-7, with 7 nucleotides matching TRBD1. TRBV5-7 counts as an open reading frame of uncertain function. CDR3 size: 16 residues. J was trimmed by 0 bases and V by 6 bases; bases with no gene match: 9. CDR3 sequence (DNA): TGTGCCAGCAACTCGTCTGCAGGGGGTAGCAATCAGCCCCAGCATTTT. Amino acids: CASNSSAGGSNQPQHF.

This rearrangement joins TRBV7-8 to TRBJ2-7; D not certain. Trimming pared 6 bases from V and 5 bases from J, leaving 32 bases between. Germline V gene lookup returns CDR1 SGHVS and CDR2 FQNEAQ. The CDR3 runs 19 residues. CDR3 nucleotide sequence: TGTGCCAGCAGTTTTCCCCCCCCACCTTCCCCCAGGAGCCGTGACGAGCAGTACTTC. Translating gives CASSFPPPPSPRSRDEQYF.

This chain uses TRBV20-1 with TRBJ2-5; D is unresolved. V lost 3 bases and J 5 bases, leaving 7 bases between the germline ends. This CDR3 is built from 11 residues. The germline V gene encodes CDR1 DFQATT and CDR2 SNEGSKA (reference sequence). CDR3 in DNA: TGCAGTGCTAGGGATGTCGAGACCCAGTACTTC. Encoded protein: CSARDVETQYF.

V usage is TRBV19 and J usage is TRBJ1-1; 8 bases align to TRBD1. V gave up 5 bases and J gave up 3 bases; unmatched junction bases: 5. This CDR3 spans 14 amino acids. Germline CDR1 and CDR2: LNHDA and SQIVND (reference sequence). CDR3 coding DNA: TGTGCCAGTAGTGTCAGGGGGCAGGACACTGAAGCTTTCTTT. It translates to CASSVRGQDTEAFF.

The rearrangement uses TRBV7-3 and TRBJ2-3; D is unclear. V was pared by 4 bases and J by 8 bases, with 10 bases between. This CDR3 spans 12 amino acids. Per the germline V gene, CDR1 is SGHTA and CDR2 is FQGTGA. CDR3 residues: CASSSFVGTQYF. The DNA for the CDR3 is TGTGCCAGCAGCTCTTTTGTGGGTACGCAGTATTTT.

The J gene is TRBJ2-7, the V gene TRBV7-2; 7 bases agree with TRBD1. The CDR3 runs 13 residues. The germline gives CDR1 SGHTA, CDR2 FQGNSA. The V and J ends lost 4 bases and 2 bases, in that order; junction bases with no gene match: 2. CDR3 region: CASSWGTAYEQYF. The CDR3 DNA is TGTGCCAGCAGCTGGGGGACAGCCTACGAGCAGTACTTC.

The rearrangement uses TRBV6-1 and TRBJ1-1, with D hard to call. Germline-derived CDR1 and CDR2 are MNHNS and SASEGT. The CDR3 sequence is 11 residues long. The V end was cut by 7 bases, the J end by 1 base, with 4 bases between. CDR3 protein: CASIQNTEAFF. CDR3 DNA: TGTGCCAGCATTCAGAACACTGAAGCTTTCTTT.

This rearrangement joins TRBV6-6 to TRBJ2-2; TRBD1 agrees at 7 bases. Trimming at V came to 6 bases and at J to 6 bases, leaving 10 bases not matched to a gene. The CDR3 loop spans 15 amino acids. The V gene's germline CDR1 is MNHNY and CDR2 SVGAGI (reference sequence). CDR3 loop: CASRIGLQGAGELFF. The CDR3 coding sequence is TGTGCCAGCAGAATCGGGCTGCAGGGGGCCGGGGAGCTGTTTTTT.

The V call is TRBV4-2, the J call TRBJ2-7; 11 positions match TRBD2. V shed 4 bases, J shed 4 bases, and the junction held 12 bases outside the gene matches. Germline assignment: CDR1 LGHNA and CDR2 YNFKEQ. The CDR3 has 17 amino acids. The CDR3 nucleotides read TGTGCCAGCAGCCCCGAGTCGACTAGCGGGATGGTATACGAGCAGTACTTC. It specifies CASSPESTSGMVYEQYF.

The genes are TRBV10-3 and TRBJ2-7; 7 nucleotides align to TRBD2. Germline V CDR1 and CDR2: ENHRY, SYGVKD. Trimming removed 3 bases from V and 0 bases from J; junction bases left unmatched: 5. CDR3 length: 15 amino acids. The CDR3 reads CAISDLSGASYEQYF. The CDR3 DNA is TGTGCCATCAGTGATTTAAGCGGGGCCTCCTACGAGCAGTACTTC.

This clone occurred once. This rearrangement joins TRBV19 to TRBJ2-1, with 8 bases aligning to TRBD2. Germline trimming cut 6 bases from V and 1 base from J; bases unmatched to any gene: 8. Germline CDR1 reads LNHDA; CDR2 reads SQIVND (reference sequence). The CDR3 length is 16 residues. The DNA for the CDR3 is TGTGCCAGTAGACCCTTAGCGGGAAGTTCCTACAATGAGCAGTTCTTC. The encoded protein is CASRPLAGSSYNEQFF.

This rearrangement joins TRBV2 to TRBJ2-7, with D possibly TRBD1 on 5 matching bases. The CDR3 contains 14 residues. The V and J ends lost 3 bases and 0 bases respectively, with 9 bases between them. Germline-derived CDR1 and CDR2 are SNHLY and FYNNEI. This CDR3 reads CASSDLDSSYEQYF. The CDR3 bases are TGTGCCAGCAGTGACCTCGACAGCTCCTACGAGCAGTACTTC. The full variable domain, completed using reference TRBV2 and TRBJ2-7, is EPEVTQTPSHQVTQMGQEVILRCVPISNHLYFYWYRQILGQKVEFLVSFYNNEISEKSEIFDDQFSVERPDGSNFTLKIRSTKLEDSAMYFCASSDLDSSYEQYFGPGTRLTVT.

This rearrangement joins TRBV4-2 to TRBJ1-6, with 8 bases matching TRBD1. The germline V gene has CDR1 LGHNA and CDR2 YNFKEQ. The CDR3 totals 17 residues. V gave up 0 bases and J gave up 10 bases; unmatched junction bases: 11. CDR3 coding DNA: TGTGCCAGCAGCCAAGATCTAGCCGGGAACAGGGGGTCACCCCTCCACTTT. Encoded protein: CASSQDLAGNRGSPLHF.

The chain recombines TRBV7-9 with TRBJ1-4; the D is unclear. This CDR3 has 15 residues. Trimming took 1 base from V and 7 from J, leaving 13 bases between them. The germline gives CDR1 SEHNR, CDR2 FQNEAQ (reference sequence). CDR3 nucleotides: TGTGCCAGCAGCTTAGAACAAGGAAGTGGTGAAAAACTGTTTTTT. It codes for CASSLEQGSGEKLFF.

The count of this clone is one. The rearrangement uses TRBV1 and TRBJ2-2; the D segment call TRBD1 is taken from the table without a DNA check. TRBV1 is recorded as a pseudogene. There are 16 residues in the CDR3. The DNA of the CDR3 is TGCACCAGCAGCCAGAGACAGGTGAGAGACACCGGGGAGCTGTTTTTT. The encoded protein is CTSSQRQVRDTGELFF.